These 30 T cell receptor beta chains were all obtained from the same sample, sequenced in a study of metastatic and nonmetastatic thyroid tumors. Ahead of thyroid surgery, no patient had received treatment of any kind. MiXCR reprocessed the PCR reads for TCRdb. Of under 50,000 clones listed, less than 30% are singletons. The sequenced material came from blood. These receptors all stem from a male donor with papillary thyroid cancer or a benign thyroid nodule (not recorded which). Some clones in this sample may be carry-over from other donors' samples.

By its share, this clone is medium-sized. The chain carries TRBV24-1 and TRBJ2-3; D not resolved. The CDR3 length is 14 residues. Germline CDR1 reads KGHDR; CDR2 reads SFDVKD. Between the trimmed V and J ends, which lost 0 bases and 8 bases, there was a span of 11 bases. Here the CDR3 reads CATSDLAPIGTQYF. The CDR3 coding sequence is TGTGCCACCAGTGATTTGGCCCCAATCGGTACGCAGTATTTT.

For this clone: The sample carries other DNA sequences with the same CDR3. The CDR3 sequence: CSAREGGGPGEQYF. The CDR3 DNA follows: TGCAGTGCTAGGGAGGGGGGAGGTCCTGGCGAGCAGTACTTC. The V and J genes are TRBV20-1 and TRBJ2-7, with D perhaps given as TRBD1 or TRBD2 (6 bases each). In germline, CDR1 is DFQATT, CDR2 SNEGSKA (reference sequence). The CDR3 is made up of 14 amino acids. V lost 3 bases, J lost 6 bases, and 18 bases lay in between.

The table lists this clone with a few counts. This chain uses TRBV6-1 with TRBJ1-2; D is unclear. Germline V lookup: CDR1 MNHNS, CDR2 SASEGT. The length of the CDR3 is 13 residues. Trimming removed 1 base from V and 3 bases from J, with 6 bases in between. CDR3 sequence: CASSEDSHYGYTF. CDR3 nucleotides: TGTGCCAGCAGTGAAGACAGTCACTATGGCTACACCTTC.

The V gene is TRBV18, the J gene TRBJ1-1, with 8 bases aligning to TRBD1. V shed 2 bases and J 8 bases; nucleotides not matched to a gene: 7. The germline gives CDR1 KGHSH, CDR2 LQKENI. This CDR3 region has 14 residues. CDR3: CASSPRQGAGEAFF. The CDR3 coding sequence is TGTGCCAGCTCACCAAGGCAGGGGGCCGGGGAAGCTTTCTTT.

This clone was seen a handful of times. V is TRBV19 and J is TRBJ1-5; D gene ambiguous. V lost 10 bases and J lost 5, with 15 bases in between. Germline CDR1 and CDR2: LNHDA and SQIVND (reference sequence). The length of the CDR3 is 13 residues. In nucleotides, the CDR3 is TGTGCCACCAGCCCAGGAAACCATCAGCCCCAGCATTTT. Residues: CATSPGNHQPQHF.

The chain has TRBV18 and TRBJ2-7; TRBD2 agrees at 8 bases. Germline trimming cut 4 bases from V and 5 bases from J; bases unmatched to any gene: 4. This CDR3 is built from 13 residues. CDR1 and CDR2 from the germline V gene are KGHSH and LQKENI. The CDR3: CASSLLSGDEQYF. CDR3 DNA sequence: TGTGCCAGCTCACTCCTTAGCGGGGACGAGCAGTACTTC.

The CDR3 protein is CASSQGRGGREEGTQYF. Written as DNA, the CDR3 is TGTGCCAGCAGCCAAGGGCGTGGCGGGAGAGAGGAGGGTACGCAGTATTTT. The chain uses TRBV4-2 and TRBJ2-3; 7 bases are shared with TRBD2. V dropped 1 base and J dropped 8; count of bases not matched to a gene: 15. CDR1 is LGHNA and CDR2 is YNFKEQ in the germline V gene. This CDR3 has 17 residues.

This clone appeared a few times. V and J are TRBV6-1 and TRBJ1-6, with D tentatively TRBD1 (5 bases). Germline CDR1 MNHNS, CDR2 SASEGT. CDR3 length equals 13 residues. Deletions cut 6 bases from V and 7 bases from J, with 10 bases between. The CDR3 DNA is TGTGCCAGCAGCCCGACAGAGAATTCACCCCTCCACTTT. Its translation is CASSPTENSPLHF.

The sample holds many counts of this clone. The chain combines TRBV10-3 with TRBJ1-2; D unclear. The CDR3 length is 16 residues. V was trimmed by 7 bases and J by 5 bases, leaving 23 bases between them. CDR1 and CDR2 from the germline V gene are ENHRY and SYGVKD. The CDR3 spells CAITPGSLESVYGYTF. In nucleotides, the CDR3 is TGTGCCATCACCCCGGGCAGTCTCGAGAGTGTATATGGCTACACCTTC.

This clone came up many times. The chain links TRBV19 to TRBJ1-4; TRBD1 agrees at 8 bases. The CDR3 spans 15 residues. Germline CDR1 is LNHDA and CDR2 is SQIVND (reference sequence). V shed 7 bases, J shed 4 bases, and the junction held 8 bases outside the gene matches. The CDR3 sequence: CASTSTGGYNEKLFF. The CDR3 DNA sequence: TGTGCCAGTACTTCTACAGGGGGTTATAATGAAAAACTGTTTTTT.

The chain is built from TRBV20-1 and TRBJ1-1; 10 bases agree with TRBD1. This CDR3 has 13 residues. Germline loops: CDR1 DFQATT, CDR2 SNEGSKA (reference sequence). The ends lost 3 bases at V and 8 bases at J; junction bases unmatched: 6. CDR3 protein: CSASPRTGGEAFF. As DNA, the CDR3 is TGCAGTGCTAGTCCCCGGACAGGGGGAGAAGCTTTCTTT.

This clone came up a few times. This chain links TRBV5-1 with TRBJ1-1, with D possibly TRBD1 on 6 matching bases. V gave up 4 bases and J gave up 5 bases, with 18 bases separating them. Germline-derived CDR1 and CDR2 are SGHRS and YFSETQ. This CDR3 has 15 amino acids. The CDR3 DNA is TGCGCCAGCAGCGCCGTACAGGGACTGGATACTGAAGCTTTCTTT. Translating it yields CASSAVQGLDTEAFF.

This chain links TRBV6-1 with TRBJ1-6; perhaps TRBD1 as D (5 bases). Germline V lookup: CDR1 MNHNS, CDR2 SASEGT. V lost 7 bases, J lost 7 bases, and 17 bases lay in between. There are 15 residues in the CDR3. The CDR3 DNA follows: TGTGCCAGCATGCCCGGACTTGGGGGAAATTCACCCCTCCACTTT. This translates into CASMPGLGGNSPLHF.

The rearrangement joins TRBV7-9 to TRBJ2-7, with D perhaps matching TRBD2 (5 bases). Germline V gene data show CDR1 as SEHNR and CDR2 as FQNEAQ (reference sequence). Trimming shortened V by 6 bases and J by 13 bases, and 19 bases separated the two germline ends. The CDR3 length is 12 residues. Written as DNA, the CDR3 is TGTGCCAGCAGTAGAAGGGCGCTGGAGGTCTACTTC. Protein: CASSRRALEVYF.

The V call is TRBV5-1, the J call TRBJ1-5, with a weak D call TRBD1 (5 bases). Per germline, CDR1 SGHRS and CDR2 YFSETQ. Trimming took 0 bases from V and 3 from J, leaving 10 bases between them. The CDR3 is made up of 15 amino acids. The CDR3 nucleotides are TGCGCCAGCAGCTTGGATCCAGGGCCCAATCAGCCCCAGCATTTT. Its translation is CASSLDPGPNQPQHF.

The table lists this clone with a few counts. The chain carries TRBV12-3 or TRBV12-4 and TRBJ1-1; no clear D. This CDR3 comprises 11 residues. V lost 5 bases, J lost 6 bases, and 7 bases lay in between. Written as DNA, the CDR3 is TGTGCCAGCAGTCTCAGCGCTGAAGCTTTCTTT. It is translated as CASSLSAEAFF.

This clone appeared many times. A read error is possible here, since a much larger clone lies one base away. V gene TRBV28 combines with J gene TRBJ2-7; maybe TRBD2 (5 bases). Per germline, CDR1 MDHEN and CDR2 SYDVKM. This CDR3 is built from 14 residues. The ends were cut back, 7 bases at V and 4 bases at J, with 17 bases in the middle. The CDR3 is CASTGRASAYEQYF. CDR3 sequence (DNA): TGTGCCAGCACCGGGCGGGCCTCGGCTTACGAGCAGTACTTC.

V and J are TRBV7-9 and TRBJ1-6; no clear D gene. The CDR3 sequence is 14 residues long. In germline, CDR1 is SEHNR, CDR2 FQNEAQ (reference sequence). Deletions cut 5 bases from V and 8 bases from J, with 13 bases between. CDR3 amino acids: CASSHPLLDSPLHF. CDR3 sequence (DNA): TGTGCCAGCAGCCACCCGCTCCTAGATTCACCCCTCCACTTT.

A few counts support this clone. The V and J genes are TRBV29-1 and TRBJ2-3; TRBD1 matches 10 bases. CDR1 and CDR2 (germline): SQVTM, ANQGSEA. The CDR3 spans 15 residues. The trim removed 1 base at V and 4 bases at J, leaving 5 bases unmatched. The CDR3 reads CSVEVQGQGSDTQYF. CDR3 in DNA: TGCAGCGTTGAAGTTCAGGGACAGGGGTCAGATACGCAGTATTTT.

This clone was detected only a few times. The chain couples TRBV20-1 to TRBJ1-6; the match to TRBD1 covers 7 bases. Trimming cost V 6 bases and J 4 bases; bases outside gene matches: 3. The germline V gene encodes CDR1 DFQATT and CDR2 SNEGSKA (reference sequence). CDR3 length: 13 amino acids. In DNA, the CDR3 is TGCAGTGCGTGGGACAGATATAATTCACCCCTCCACTTT. It translates to CSAWDRYNSPLHF.

At least ten counts were recorded for this clone. The chain couples TRBV5-4 to TRBJ2-1; no clear D gene. The V end lost 3 bases, the J end lost 0 bases, and 7 bases lay between the germline ends. The CDR3 is made up of 14 amino acids. CDR1 is SGHNT, CDR2 YYREEE, per germline (reference sequence). The CDR3 DNA reads TGTGCCAGCAGCTCCTCTCTCTCCTACAATGAGCAGTTCTTC. This encodes CASSSSLSYNEQFF.

This clone was counted only a few times. V gene TRBV6-1 combines with J gene TRBJ2-7; D uncertain. V lost 6 bases and J lost 1, with 10 bases in between. Germline lookup yields CDR1 MNHNS and CDR2 SASEGT. This CDR3 is built from 13 residues. The CDR3 DNA sequence: TGTGCCAGCAGGCAGACACTATCCTACGAGCAGTACTTC. This encodes CASRQTLSYEQYF.

This clone appeared a few times. The V gene is TRBV12-3 or TRBV12-4, the J gene TRBJ1-3; D gene ambiguous. The CDR3 consists of 15 residues. The V and J ends lost 5 bases and 4 bases respectively, with 15 bases between them. The DNA for the CDR3 is TGTGCCAGCAGTGACCGGTCTGGCAGGGGAAACACCATATATTTT. This sequence encodes CASSDRSGRGNTIYF.

This clone has ten or more counts. The chain joins TRBV6-6 to TRBJ2-1; a weak D match, TRBD2 (5 bases). This CDR3 is 17 amino acids long. V lost 0 bases, J lost 8 bases, and 20 bases lay in between. Germline V gene lookup returns CDR1 MNHNY and CDR2 SVGAGI (reference sequence). CDR3 coding DNA: TGTGCCAGCAGTTACTCGCCGGCTAACGATGGACTCGATGAGCAGTTCTTC. Protein: CASSYSPANDGLDEQFF.

The gene calls are TRBV20-1 and TRBJ1-1, with D unclear. The V end was cut by 5 bases, the J end by 1 base, with 8 bases between. The CDR3 is 12 residues long. CDR1 is DFQATT and CDR2 is SNEGSKA in the germline V gene (reference sequence). The CDR3 DNA reads as TGCAGTGCTCCAGACCAGAACACTGAAGCTTTCTTT. Amino acids: CSAPDQNTEAFF.

The chain uses TRBV15 and TRBJ1-2, with D tentatively TRBD1 (5 bases). The CDR3 is 16 amino acids. Trimming took 2 bases from V and 0 from J, leaving 13 bases between them. CDR1 and CDR2 from the germline V gene are LNHNV and YYDKDF (reference sequence). The CDR3 loop reads CATSRQSRVANYGYTF. DNA for the CDR3: TGTGCCACCAGCAGACAAAGCAGGGTAGCTAACTATGGCTACACCTTC.

This clone was detected only a few times. The chain is built from TRBV28 and TRBJ1-1; 7 bases are a match to TRBD1. CDR3 length: 15 amino acids. CDR1 and CDR2 (germline): MDHEN, SYDVKM. The junction had 7 bases not matched to a gene; V was cut back by 6 bases and J by 0 bases. The CDR3 sequence is CASRIGGQLNTEAFF. The CDR3 DNA is TGTGCCAGCAGAATAGGGGGACAGCTGAACACTGAAGCTTTCTTT.

The genes are TRBV12-3 or TRBV12-4 and TRBJ1-1; tentatively, D is TRBD1 (5 bases). The CDR3 sequence is 16 residues long. The V end lost 5 bases, the J end lost 2 bases, and 18 bases lay between the germline ends. The chain's CDR3 is CASSPIYPTVNTEAFF. For the CDR3, the DNA is TGTGCCAGCAGTCCCATATACCCGACAGTTAACACTGAAGCTTTCTTT.

The chain employs TRBV27 and TRBJ1-1; the D gene is possibly TRBD1 (5 bases). Germline V gene data show CDR1 as MNHEY and CDR2 as SMNVEV (reference sequence). V lost 2 bases and J 1 base, leaving 11 bases between the germline ends. The CDR3 spans 15 residues. CDR3 coding DNA: TGTGCCAGCAGTTTAAGCGCAGGGTGGAACACTGAAGCTTTCTTT. Encoded protein: CASSLSAGWNTEAFF.

V is TRBV6-1 and J is TRBJ1-6; the D gene is possibly TRBD1 (5 bases). The ends were cut back, 4 bases at V and 11 bases at J, with 18 bases in the middle. The CDR3 runs 15 residues. Germline V gives CDR1 MNHNS, CDR2 SASEGT. This CDR3 is CASSAGPMGYPPLHF. CDR3 nucleotides: TGTGCCAGCAGTGCGGGACCTATGGGGTATCCACCCCTCCACTTT.